This record covers a single TCR beta chain. The entry originates in a study of shared clonotypes between healthy human individuals. Germline CDR1 and CDR2: MNHEY and SVGAGI. CDR3 length equals 15 residues. Trimming stripped 0 bases from V and 1 base from J, with 9 bases between. Sequencing used immunoSEQ multiplex PCR; TCRdb keeps in-frame clones, though not all of them. The sample shows roughly 450,000 clones, about four fifths of them seen only once. The receptor was isolated from a woman aged 40 to 50 in good health. Some clones in this sample may be carry-over from other donors' samples. Specimen: PBMCs. V usage is TRBV6-5 and J usage is TRBJ2-5; D perhaps matches TRBD2 (5 bases). CDR3 nucleotide sequence: TGTGCCAGCAGTTACTCGGGAAGCGGCCAAGAGACCCAGTACTTC. Its protein product is CASSYSGSGQETQYF.